This T cell receptor beta chain stems from a study of T cell responses to AZD1222 COVID-19 vaccine. Using immunoSEQ multiplex PCR, the repertoire was profiled, and TCRdb retains in-frame clones only, with some absent. There are 90,000 to 150,000 clones in the sample; 87% occur only once, and under 3% lies in the top ten. Findings of the study overall: Just a handful of AZD1222 recipients were seropositive at baseline.

This CDR3 contains 14 residues. V gave up 3 bases and J gave up 3 bases, with 14 bases separating them. The germline V gene has CDR1 GTSNPN and CDR2 SVGIG (reference sequence). A word on this clone: Its matching antigen is unknown.

The sample in question was peripheral blood, obtained 28 days after the second AZD1222 dose. The chain couples TRBV30 to TRBJ1-2; D not resolved. This sequence originates from an adult who received the AZD1222 COVID-19 vaccine. The CDR3 here is CAWRARGSDYGYTF. The CDR3, as DNA: TGTGCCTGGAGGGCGCGTGGGAGTGACTATGGCTACACCTTC.